This T cell receptor (beta chain) was profiled in a study of T cells after yellow fever vaccination. This clonotype was seen ten or more times. TCRdb independently ran MiXCR on the 5' RACE reads; one entry per CDR3 protein. The data hold some 220,000 distinct CDR3 sequences, with under 3.5% observed a single time. Trimming cost V 8 bases and J 7 bases, with 9 bases left between them. The CDR3 has 11 amino acids. This chain joins TRBV12-3 or TRBV12-4 and TRBJ1-5; D unresolved. The origin of this receptor is a man younger than 30 who received the YFV17D yellow fever vaccine. Specimen: CD4+ T cells sorted from PBMCs, collected 10 days after the yellow fever booster vaccination. The CDR3 DNA reads TGTGCCAGCGGGAGCGGGCAGCCCCAGCATTTT. Amino acid sequence: CASGSGQPQHF.